The 18 T cell receptor beta chains below were found in one sample sequenced in a study of cytomegalovirus exposure and HLA in healthy donors. PCR used 60 Vbeta primers and 13 Jbeta primers. Repertoires were generated with immunoSEQ multiplex PCR, while TCRdb's copy carries only in-frame clones and drops some. The sample has about 170,000 clones; approximately 78% are singletons. The sample comprised PBMCs. The receptors come from a woman in her forties or fifties in good health and CMV-seropositive.

The chain has TRBV11-3 and TRBJ2-3; 9 nucleotides align to TRBD2. Germline V lookup: CDR1 SGHNT, CDR2 YENEEA. The CDR3 runs 16 residues. V trimming: 1 base; J trimming: 4 bases; junction bases outside the gene matches: 6. CDR3 nucleotides: TGTGCCAGCAGCTTAGCTTCGGCTAGCGGGGCAGATACGCAGTATTTT. The encoded protein is CASSLASASGADTQYF.

The CDR3 reads CASIPGTGDYGYTF. The CDR3 DNA sequence: TGTGCCAGCATCCCGGGAACAGGGGACTATGGCTACACCTTC. The V call is TRBV2, the J call TRBJ1-2; 7 bases align to TRBD1. J gave up 3 bases and V 7 bases, and 8 bases lay outside the gene matches. Germline lookup yields CDR1 SNHLY and CDR2 FYNNEI. This CDR3 is built from 14 residues.

The chain uses TRBV5-4 and TRBJ1-1, with D possibly being TRBD1 (5 bases). The V and J ends lost 0 bases and 0 bases respectively, with 9 bases between them. The CDR3 has 15 residues. Germline lookup yields CDR1 SGHNT and CDR2 YYREEE (reference sequence). In nucleotides, the CDR3 is TGTGCCAGCAGCTTGGAGGGGAATATGAACACTGAAGCTTTCTTT. Its translation: CASSLEGNMNTEAFF.

The genes are TRBV27 and TRBJ2-1, with D possibly being TRBD2 (6 bases). Trimming pared 3 bases from V and 7 bases from J, leaving 19 bases between. Germline CDR1 and CDR2: MNHEY and SMNVEV (reference sequence). This CDR3 region has 16 residues. CDR3 protein: CASSFSGINGGNEQFF. The CDR3 nucleotides read TGTGCCAGCAGTTTCAGCGGCATCAATGGGGGGAATGAGCAGTTCTTC.

This clone appeared a few times. This chain joins TRBV10-3 and TRBJ2-7; D gene ambiguous. Germline loops: CDR1 ENHRY, CDR2 SYGVKD. The CDR3 runs to 14 residues. V was shortened by 5 bases and J by 2 bases, with 13 bases between the two germline ends. CDR3 sequence reads: CAISPQQETYEQYF. CDR3 in DNA: TGTGCCATCAGTCCTCAACAAGAAACCTACGAGCAGTACTTC.

The sample holds a few counts of this clone. The chain couples TRBV5-4 to TRBJ1-4; D is undetermined. The germline V gene has CDR1 SGHNT and CDR2 YYREEE (reference sequence). The CDR3 runs to 12 residues. V was pared by 3 bases and J by 7 bases, with 7 bases between. In nucleotides, the CDR3 is TGTGCCAGCAGCTATGCGAGTGAAAAACTGTTTTTT. Protein product: CASSYASEKLFF.

In regard to this clone: Given the absence of the conserved phenylalanine or tryptophan at the CDR3 end, a read error is likely. Because the CDR3's place on the DNA is in doubt, the DNA is left out and the CDR3 is given as listed by TCRdb. This sequence joins TRBV5-8 and TRBJ1-4. The CDR3 is 12 amino acids in total, end residues counted. Germline assignment: CDR1 SGHTS and CDR2 YDEGEE. CDR3 region: CASSLDGNSFFG.

This sequence joins TRBV6-1 and TRBJ2-7, with D possibly TRBD1 on 5 matching bases. The CDR3 totals 14 residues. Germline CDR1 MNHNS, CDR2 SASEGT. V lost 6 bases, J lost 5 bases, and 17 bases lay in between. The CDR3 DNA is TGTGCCAGCAGAGGGGTGGGCGCTAACGACGAGCAGTACTTC. Amino acids: CASRGVGANDEQYF.

This clone has just a few counts. The chain uses TRBV6-1 and TRBJ1-2; TRBD1 is a possible D gene (6 bases). The germline CDR1 and CDR2 sequences are MNHNS and SASEGT. The CDR3 covers 14 residues. V lost 8 bases and J 4 bases, leaving 17 bases between the germline ends. CDR3 sequence (DNA): TGTGCCAGCCGTACGTCGGGACAACCCTATGGCTACACCTTC. It is translated as CASRTSGQPYGYTF.

The chain couples TRBV5-1 to TRBJ2-1; D perhaps matches TRBD1 (8 bases). The V gene lost 1 base and the J gene lost 8 bases, with 16 bases spanning the gap. Germline V gene lookup returns CDR1 SGHRS and CDR2 YFSETQ. This CDR3 spans 15 amino acids. The CDR3 loop reads CASSLKTGEGDEQFF. CDR3 in DNA: TGCGCCAGCAGCTTGAAGACAGGGGAGGGGGATGAGCAGTTCTTC.

The chain has TRBV5-1 and TRBJ2-5; 10 nucleotides align to TRBD2. This CDR3 contains 16 residues. Trimming took 0 bases from V and 5 from J; bases not matched to a gene: 7. Germline V gene sequence: CDR1 SGHRS, CDR2 YFSETQ. The chain's CDR3 is CASSLDPSGGVETQYF. The CDR3 nucleotides are TGCGCCAGCAGCTTGGATCCTAGCGGGGGAGTGGAGACCCAGTACTTC.

This clone has just one count. The chain carries TRBV29-1 and TRBJ2-5, with unresolved D. The CDR3 is 13 amino acids. Trimming pared 0 bases from V and 5 bases from J, leaving 10 bases between. Germline assignment: CDR1 SQVTM and CDR2 ANQGSEA. The CDR3 bases are TGCAGCGTTGAAGAGCGGTTGCGGGAGACCCAGTACTTC. Its protein is CSVEERLRETQYF.

The chain joins TRBV6-5 to TRBJ1-1; D is perhaps TRBD1 (6 bases). The germline V gene encodes CDR1 MNHEY and CDR2 SVGAGI. The CDR3 extends over 11 amino acids. V was clipped by 6 bases and J by 5 bases, with 7 bases between them. The DNA of the CDR3 is TGTGCCAGCAGCGGGACAACTGAAGCTTTCTTT. Residues: CASSGTTEAFF.

This clone is a singleton in its sample. J is TRBJ2-1 and V is TRBV29-1; D is perhaps TRBD2 (7 bases). V gave up 0 bases and J gave up 11 bases, with 14 bases separating them. The CDR3 has 13 residues. Looked up from germline, CDR1 is SQVTM and CDR2 is ANQGSEA. The CDR3 protein is CSVEDLGGGQQFF. The CDR3 bases are TGCAGCGTTGAAGATTTGGGAGGGGGACAGCAGTTCTTC.

The table lists this clone with a few counts. V usage is TRBV19 and J usage is TRBJ1-6, with unresolved D. V was trimmed by 6 bases and J by 6 bases, leaving 21 bases between them. The CDR3 is made up of 17 amino acids. Germline V gene sequence: CDR1 LNHDA, CDR2 SQIVND (reference sequence). DNA of the CDR3: TGTGCCAGTAGCCACCCGAGGGTGGGCTCCCTTAATTCACCCCTCCACTTT. Its protein is CASSHPRVGSLNSPLHF.

CDR3 sequence (DNA): TGTGCCAGCAGCGGGGGATTAGACAGGGTTAGAACTGAAGCTTTCTTT. It specifies CASSGGLDRVRTEAFF. This chain uses TRBV9 with TRBJ1-1; 7 bases are shared with TRBD1. V shed 3 bases, J shed 5 bases, and the junction held 13 bases outside the gene matches. From germline, CDR1 is SGDLS and CDR2 YYNGEE. The CDR3 covers 16 residues. Complete variable domain (other parts from reference TRBV9 and TRBJ1-1): DSGVTQTPKHLITATGQRVTLRCSPRSGDLSVYWYQQSLDQGLQFLIQYYNGEERAKGNILERFSAQQFPDLHSELNLSSLELGDSALYFCASSGGLDRVRTEAFFGQGTRLTVV.

The chain combines TRBV29-1 with TRBJ2-3, with D possibly being TRBD2 (6 bases). The germline gives CDR1 SQVTM, CDR2 ANQGSEA. V shed 3 bases and J shed 3 bases, with 13 bases lying between them. The CDR3 is made up of 14 amino acids. The CDR3 protein is CSVEAETRTDTQYF. The CDR3 bases are TGCAGCGTTGAGGCGGAGACTAGGACAGATACGCAGTATTTT.

The V and J genes are TRBV5-5 and TRBJ1-2; D uncertain. Germline loops: CDR1 SGHKS, CDR2 YYEKEE (reference sequence). This CDR3 has 18 residues. The V end lost 4 bases, the J end lost 2 bases, and 24 bases lay between the germline ends. The DNA for the CDR3 is TGTGCCAGCAGCCCTCTCACGCGGCAGATCGATGTAAACTATGGCTACACCTTC. Protein product: CASSPLTRQIDVNYGYTF.